This TCR beta chain comes out of a study of CD8+CD57+ T cells in acquired aplastic anemia. At the level of the study: Sorted CD4+ and CD8+ cells yielded DNA averaging approximately 3.5 ug.

V was pared by 4 bases and J by 1 base, with 7 bases of the junction left unmatched. Germline values: CDR1 SNHLY, CDR2 FYNNEI. This CDR3 comprises 16 residues. Patients picked for sequencing had shown CD8+CD57+ cell expansion detected by flow cytometry. The study sampled blood from patients who had received no therapy. Genomic DNA constituted the template upon which TCR beta VDJ and CDR3 profiling was performed. MiXCR, run by TCRdb on the reads, gives a single entry per CDR3 protein. The table lists approximately 130,000 distinct CDR3 sequences, less than 50% of them singletons. This clonotype showed up many times.

The source is a human donor with aplastic anemia. This rearrangement joins TRBV2 to TRBJ1-1, with TRBD1 matching over 9 bases. Sequenced material: sorted CD4+, CD8+, or CD8+CD57+ T cells (not recorded which) from PBMCs. CDR3 region: CASSVTGGARNTEAFF. The CDR3 coding sequence is TGTGCCAGCAGTGTTACAGGGGGCGCAAGGAACACTGAAGCTTTCTTT.